The next 6 T cell receptor beta chains were all read from a single sample in a study of blood T cell repertoires in COVID-19. Data came from immunoSEQ multiplex PCR; TCRdb stores just in-frame clones and leaves some out. The table shows about 130,000 clones, with approximately 90% occurring only once. Sequenced sample: peripheral blood. The receptor source for this set is a woman over 75 with acute or convalescent COVID-19.

In this sample, this clone turned up a few times. The chain is built from TRBV6-1 and TRBJ2-3; 10 bases match TRBD1. Per germline, CDR1 MNHNS and CDR2 SASEGT. The junction had 11 bases not matched to a gene; V was cut back by 4 bases and J by 4 bases. This CDR3 spans 17 amino acids. The chain's CDR3 is CASSVRTGGGTSDTQYF. CDR3 coding DNA: TGTGCCAGCAGTGTAAGGACAGGGGGAGGAACATCAGATACGCAGTATTTT.

This clone was observed once. V is TRBV5-1 and J is TRBJ2-1, with TRBD2 as a possible D gene (7 bases). V lost 0 bases to trimming and J lost 8 bases, with 15 bases between them. The CDR3 totals 15 residues. Germline CDR1 and CDR2: SGHRS and YFSETQ. The CDR3: CASSLEGGGRDEQFF. The CDR3 DNA follows: TGCGCCAGCAGCTTGGAAGGAGGGGGGAGGGATGAGCAGTTCTTC.

This clone appeared a single time. V and J are TRBV3-1 (or the pseudogene TRBV3-2) and TRBJ1-3; D uncertain. CDR3 length: 15 residues. Trimming cost V 3 bases and J 0 bases, with 9 bases left between them. Germline V gene sequence: CDR1 LGHDT, CDR2 YNNKEL (reference sequence). The CDR3 reads CASSHRGPSGNTIYF. Written as DNA, the CDR3 is TGTGCCAGCAGCCACCGAGGCCCCTCTGGAAACACCATATATTTT.

The chain has TRBV5-1 and TRBJ2-5; the match to TRBD2 covers 8 bases. The germline V gene encodes CDR1 SGHRS and CDR2 YFSETQ. The CDR3 loop spans 15 amino acids. After removal of 0 bases from V and 3 bases from J, the junction contained 4 bases not matched to a gene. CDR3 sequence: CASSLASGSEETQYF. The CDR3 DNA sequence: TGCGCCAGCAGCTTGGCCAGCGGGAGTGAAGAGACCCAGTACTTC.

This chain connects TRBV5-4 to TRBJ2-5; D may be TRBD1 (7 bases). V lost 4 bases, J lost 1 base, and 17 bases lay in between. Germline CDR1 SGHNT, CDR2 YYREEE (reference sequence). This CDR3 region has 16 residues. The CDR3 reads CASSPGQGGGQETQYF. The CDR3 coding sequence is TGTGCCAGCAGCCCCGGCCAGGGGGGTGGCCAAGAGACCCAGTACTTC.

The chain has TRBV5-1 and TRBJ2-3; 8 bases line up with TRBD2. The CDR3 sequence is 15 residues long. Looked up from germline, CDR1 is SGHRS and CDR2 is YFSETQ. V dropped 4 bases and J dropped 6; count of bases not matched to a gene: 10. CDR3 residues: CASSPGNSGADTQYF. The CDR3 coding sequence is TGCGCCAGCAGCCCCGGAAATAGCGGGGCTGATACGCAGTATTTT.